These T cell receptor beta chains were read from a single sample in a study of breast tumors, draining lymph nodes, adjacent tissues. TCRdb called the multiplex PCR reads again in MiXCR, with one record for every CDR3 protein. The table includes approximately 250,000 distinct CDR3 sequences, under 40% detected once. Sequencing was done on a sample of axillary lymph node tissue. Source of these receptors: a female donor with breast cancer. Some clones in this sample may be carry-over from other donors' samples. Each CDR3 is given without its conserved first and last residue. Some rows have no size entry. The others give once, few or many, or a class for an expanded clone.

>TRBV7-9|NA|TRBJ2-3
ASLPPTWLFFPDPQY
>TRBV11-2|many|TRBJ2-7
ASSGTDLAYEQY
>TRBV20-1|NA|TRBJ1-5
SASPAGYQPQH
>TRBV6-1|many|TRBJ1-5
ASSPLDRGSNQPQH
>TRBV6-6|once|TRBJ1-2
ASSMPEGAGYGYT
>TRBV12-3/TRBV12-4|few|TRBJ2-4
ASSSQGAPGNIQY
>TRBV20-1|NA|TRBJ2-4
SARDGGQVKNIQY
>TRBV7-9|many|TRBJ1-3
ASSHKPGSSGNTIY
>TRBV11-2|many|TRBJ2-2
ASSFLAGPTGELF
>TRBV29-1|many|TRBJ2-3
SVDWLYSTDTQY
>TRBV24-1|many|TRBJ1-2
ATSDLKSGGTGGYT
>TRBV12-3/TRBV12-4|many|TRBJ2-1
ASSKRTSGSRNEQF
>TRBV19|NA|TRBJ2-1
ASSIDASGNEQF
>TRBV6-5|NA|TRBJ2-2
ASSKSGGSTGEPF
>TRBV2|NA|TRBJ1-3
ASSEAVRGGRNTIY
>TRBV28|NA|TRBJ2-5
ASSLYAQETQY
>TRBV6-5|NA|TRBJ1-5
ASSYSGQANQPQH
>TRBV7-2|many|TRBJ2-5
ASSLSRETQY
>TRBV27|few|TRBJ2-7
ASTPSGISSYEQY
>TRBV11-3|many|TRBJ2-3
ASSEYQGSDTQY
>TRBV2|NA|TRBJ2-7
ASSGQAPYEQY
>TRBV11-3|many|TRBJ2-1
ASSLRRQDKF
>TRBV6-1|many|TRBJ1-2
ASNPGEELYGYT